The 7 T cell receptor beta chains listed next were all sequenced from one sample in a study of control samples from healthy donors and cancer patients. Sequencing was performed with immunoSEQ multiplex PCR; in TCRdb, only in-frame clones are kept and a portion is missing. This table has approximately 170,000 clones, around nine tenths appearing once. The sample comprised blood. These receptor sequences come from a man aged 25-45 years in good health.

CDR3 sequence: CASSVFETPYNEQFF. Here the CDR3 DNA reads TGTGCCAGCAGCGTATTTGAGACTCCCTACAATGAGCAGTTCTTC. This chain connects TRBV9 to TRBJ2-1; the D is unclear. The CDR3 loop spans 15 amino acids. Looked up from germline, CDR1 is SGDLS and CDR2 is YYNGEE. Between the trimmed V and J ends, which lost 1 base and 2 bases, there was a span of 10 bases.

The chain couples TRBV27 to TRBJ2-3, with D perhaps being TRBD1 or TRBD2 (5 bases each). There are 15 residues in the CDR3. In germline, CDR1 is MNHEY, CDR2 SMNVEV (reference sequence). V lost 9 bases, J lost 0 bases, and 16 bases lay in between. The CDR3 DNA reads as TGTGCCAGTGGGGACCGGGCGTCTAGCACAGATACGCAGTATTTT. This translates into CASGDRASSTDTQYF.

This chain links TRBV4-3 with TRBJ2-3; TRBD1 aligns across 7 bases. This CDR3 is built from 16 residues. Germline V gene data show CDR1 as LGHNA and CDR2 as YSLEER. The ends lost 2 bases at V and 0 bases at J; junction bases unmatched: 5. CDR3 in amino acids: CASSQRTGTSTDTQYF. CDR3 DNA: TGCGCCAGCAGCCAAAGGACAGGCACTAGCACAGATACGCAGTATTTT.

This clone came up once. This chain joins TRBV19 and TRBJ2-2; TRBD1 matches at 8 bases. J was trimmed by 0 bases and V by 6 bases; bases with no gene match: 9. The CDR3 spans 17 residues. The germline V gene encodes CDR1 LNHDA and CDR2 SQIVND (reference sequence). CDR3 amino acids: CASSLGQGQSNTGELFF. CDR3 nucleotides: TGTGCCAGTAGCCTTGGACAGGGACAGTCGAACACCGGGGAGCTGTTTTTT.

This chain links TRBV11-2 with TRBJ1-5; no reliable D call. The CDR3 covers 14 residues. Germline V lookup: CDR1 SGHAT, CDR2 FQNNGV. Trimming removed 3 bases from V and 1 base from J, with 7 bases in between. The CDR3 nucleotides are TGTGCCAGCAGCTTGGACTTAAGCAATCAGCCCCAGCATTTT. This codes for CASSLDLSNQPQHF.

This chain connects TRBV9 to TRBJ1-4; D is ambiguous. Germline CDR1 is SGDLS and CDR2 is YYNGEE. Trimming removed 0 bases at V and 5 bases at J, with 11 bases between. This CDR3 is 15 amino acids long. CDR3 in amino acids: CASSVGGQINEKLFF. The CDR3, as DNA: TGTGCCAGCAGCGTAGGCGGCCAAATAAATGAAAAACTGTTTTTT.

As concerns this clone: This CDR3 is also generated by other DNA sequences in the sample. The V and J genes are TRBV5-1 and TRBJ1-4, with TRBD1 matching over 7 bases. This CDR3 comprises 14 residues. Germline lookup yields CDR1 SGHRS and CDR2 YFSETQ. The J segment lost 8 bases and the V segment lost 0 bases, leaving 4 bases of the junction unmatched. The CDR3 sequence: CASSLGQGGEKLFF. DNA for the CDR3: TGCGCCAGCAGCTTGGGACAGGGCGGAGAAAAACTGTTTTTT.